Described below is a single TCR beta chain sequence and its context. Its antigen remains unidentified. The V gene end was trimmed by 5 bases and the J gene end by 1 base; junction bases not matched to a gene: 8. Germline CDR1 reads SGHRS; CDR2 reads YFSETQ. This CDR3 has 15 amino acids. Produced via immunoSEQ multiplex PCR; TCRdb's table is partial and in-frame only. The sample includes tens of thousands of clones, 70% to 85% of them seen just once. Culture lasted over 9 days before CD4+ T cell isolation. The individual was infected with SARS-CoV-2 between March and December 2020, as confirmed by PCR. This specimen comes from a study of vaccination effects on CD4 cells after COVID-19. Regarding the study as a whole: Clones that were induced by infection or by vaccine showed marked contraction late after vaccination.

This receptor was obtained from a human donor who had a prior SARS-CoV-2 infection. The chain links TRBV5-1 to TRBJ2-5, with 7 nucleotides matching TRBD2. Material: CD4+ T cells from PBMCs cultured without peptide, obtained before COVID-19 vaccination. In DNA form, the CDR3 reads TGCGCCAGCAGGCGCGGGGGAAGTCTCCAAGAGACCCAGTACTTC. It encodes CASRRGGSLQETQYF.